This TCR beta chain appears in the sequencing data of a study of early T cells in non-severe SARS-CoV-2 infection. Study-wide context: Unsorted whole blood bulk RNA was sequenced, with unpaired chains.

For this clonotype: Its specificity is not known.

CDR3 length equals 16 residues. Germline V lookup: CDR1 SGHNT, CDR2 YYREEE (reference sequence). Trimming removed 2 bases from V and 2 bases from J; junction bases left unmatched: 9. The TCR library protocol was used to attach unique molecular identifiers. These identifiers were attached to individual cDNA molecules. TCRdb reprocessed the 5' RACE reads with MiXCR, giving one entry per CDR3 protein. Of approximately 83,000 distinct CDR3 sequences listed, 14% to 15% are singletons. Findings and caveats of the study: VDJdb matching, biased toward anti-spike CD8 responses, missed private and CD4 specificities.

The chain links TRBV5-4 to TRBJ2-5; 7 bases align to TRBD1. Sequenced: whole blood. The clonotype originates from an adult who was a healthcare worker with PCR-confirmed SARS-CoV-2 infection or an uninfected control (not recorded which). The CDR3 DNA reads TGTGCCAGCAGCTTCCCGGGACAGTGGGGACAAGAGACCCAGTACTTC. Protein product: CASSFPGQWGQETQYF. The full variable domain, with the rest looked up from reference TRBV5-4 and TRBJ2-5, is ETGVTQSPTHLIKTRGQQVTLRCSSQSGHNTVSWYQQALGQGPQFIFQYYREEENGRGNFPPRFSGLQFPNYSSELNVNALELDDSALYLCASSFPGQWGQETQYFGPGTRLLVL.